This T cell receptor beta chain was sequenced during a study of cytomegalovirus exposure and HLA in healthy donors. The ends lost 5 bases at V and 6 bases at J; junction bases unmatched: 8. CDR3 length: 14 amino acids. In germline, CDR1 is SNHLY, CDR2 FYNNEI. Study-level points and caveats: A prior analysis recorded that most TCR beta V segments were productive about 87% or about 30% of the time.

This clone turned up a few times. Its antigen is not known. PCR involved 60 Vbeta and 13 Jbeta primers. Only in-frame clones appear in the TCRdb table, and some are missing; sequencing was by immunoSEQ multiplex PCR. This table has 150,000 to 200,000 clones, about an eighth appearing once. The chain recombines TRBV2 with TRBJ2-5; 8 nucleotides match TRBD1. The sequence was obtained from a man in his forties or fifties in good health and CMV-seropositive. Sequences were obtained from PBMCs. This CDR3 reads CASSPDRGWQTQYF. CDR3 sequence (DNA): TGTGCCAGCAGTCCTGACAGGGGATGGCAGACCCAGTACTTC.